The sequence of this T cell receptor beta chain was determined in a study of shared clonotypes between healthy human individuals. Clones were read by immunoSEQ multiplex PCR, and TCRdb kept only the in-frame ones, dropping some. The table shows about 550,000 clones, with about 95% occurring only once. Terminally differentiated effector memory CD45RA+ cells were excluded from the naive CD8 cells, which were CD45RO-negative and positively selected for CCR7. Germline CDR1 reads SNHLY; CDR2 reads FYNNEI. The CDR3 loop spans 15 amino acids. With 1 base clipped from V and 5 bases from J, the junction kept 6 bases outside the gene matches.

The sequenced material came from naive CD8+ T cells sorted from blood. The TCR sequence derives from a woman aged 30 to 39 in good health. V usage is TRBV2 and J usage is TRBJ1-2; 8 nucleotides line up with TRBD1. CDR3 amino acids: CASSEVQGAQYGYTF. The CDR3, as DNA: TGTGCCAGCAGTGAAGTTCAGGGGGCTCAATATGGCTACACCTTC.